This TCR beta chain originates from a study of identifying expanded T cells in peripheral blood. A word on this clone: Its antigen is unknown.

Overall study findings and caveats: About 1.2 clones differed between technical replicates, versus approximately 16 and 19 over time. Clone count variance between roughly 2-week samples rose with total template count.

Measured with immunoSEQ multiplex PCR; TCRdb has only the in-frame clones, and not every one. The sample shows about 94,000 clones, 88% of them seen only once. No infections or other immune events were documented during collection. CDR1 is SGDLS and CDR2 is YYNGEE in the germline V gene. Trimming cost V 0 bases and J 0 bases, with 15 bases left between them. There are 17 residues in the CDR3. The material sequenced was blood. This sequence was found in a person between 18 and 75 years old in good health. J is TRBJ1-1 and V is TRBV9; D call uncertain. The CDR3 reads CASSVVKGSVMNTEAFF. Written as DNA, the CDR3 is TGTGCCAGCAGCGTAGTAAAGGGATCGGTGATGAACACTGAAGCTTTCTTT.